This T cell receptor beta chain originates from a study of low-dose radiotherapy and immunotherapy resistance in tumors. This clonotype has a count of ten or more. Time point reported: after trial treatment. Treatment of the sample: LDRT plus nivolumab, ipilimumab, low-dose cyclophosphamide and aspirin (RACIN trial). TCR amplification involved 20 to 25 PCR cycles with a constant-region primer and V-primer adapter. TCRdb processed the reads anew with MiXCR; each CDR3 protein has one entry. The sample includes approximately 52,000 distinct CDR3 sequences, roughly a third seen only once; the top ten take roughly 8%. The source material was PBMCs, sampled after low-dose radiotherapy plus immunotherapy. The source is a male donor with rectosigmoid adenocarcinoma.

The CDR3 is CASTRLGGSTDTQYF. The DNA of the CDR3 is TGCGCCAGCACCCGATTAGGAGGGAGCACAGATACGCAGTATTTT. The V and J genes are TRBV4-1 and TRBJ2-3; D perhaps matches TRBD2 (6 bases). CDR1 is MGHRA and CDR2 is YSYEKL in the germline V gene. V lost 7 bases and J lost 0, with 14 bases in between. The CDR3 spans 15 residues.